One T cell receptor beta chain is described in this entry. The antigen remains undetermined. The data were obtained in a study of T cells in Graves' hyperthyroidism and ophthalmopathy. Study-wide results and limits: Most expanded thyroid clonotypes above 0.001 also appeared in blood.

CDR1 SQVTM and CDR2 ANQGSEA come from the germline V gene. Trimming removed 8 bases from V and 0 bases from J, with 11 bases in between. CDR3 length: 13 residues. RNA transcripts were the template for amplifying TCR beta CDR3 regions. Initially, a first-round RT-PCR of the TCR CDR3 employed the HTBI primer set. Each CDR3 protein is one row after TCRdb ran MiXCR on the multiplex PCR reads. This sample carries around 800,000 distinct CDR3 sequences, around 38% of them seen once, and the ten largest clones take over 8%. What was sequenced was blood. The source of this sequence is a man aged 18 to 35 with Graves' hyperthyroidism. J is TRBJ1-5 and V is TRBV29-1, with unresolved D. CDR3 sequence: CSLSWYSNQPQHF. CDR3 nucleotide sequence: TGCAGCTTAAGCTGGTATAGCAATCAGCCCCAGCATTTT.